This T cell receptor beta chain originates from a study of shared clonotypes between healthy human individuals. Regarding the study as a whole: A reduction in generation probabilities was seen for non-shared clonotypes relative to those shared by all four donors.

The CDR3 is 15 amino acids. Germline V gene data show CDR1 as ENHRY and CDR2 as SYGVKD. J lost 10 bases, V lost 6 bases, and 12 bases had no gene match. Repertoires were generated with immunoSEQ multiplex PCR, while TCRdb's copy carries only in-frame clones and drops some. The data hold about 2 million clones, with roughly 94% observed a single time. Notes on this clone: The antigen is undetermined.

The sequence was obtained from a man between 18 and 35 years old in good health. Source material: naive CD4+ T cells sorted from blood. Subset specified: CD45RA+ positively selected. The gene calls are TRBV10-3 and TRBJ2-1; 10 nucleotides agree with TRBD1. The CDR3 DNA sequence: TGTGCCATCAGCCCGCCCGGGACAGGGGTTTTCGAGCAGTTCTTC. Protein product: CAISPPGTGVFEQFF.